This T cell receptor beta chain comes out of a study of shared clonotypes between healthy human individuals. Trimming removed 4 bases at V and 7 bases at J, with 13 bases between. The CDR3 is 14 residues long. Looked up from germline, CDR1 is MNHNY and CDR2 is SVGAGI (reference sequence). CD45RO-negative, CCR7-positively selected cells formed the naive CD8 fraction, excluding terminally differentiated effector memory CD45RA+ cells. Assay used: immunoSEQ multiplex PCR; TCRdb lists only in-frame clones, some missing. The table has around 580,000 clones, 98% seen once. This rearrangement joins TRBV6-6 to TRBJ2-2; no firm D call. Sequenced material: naive CD8+ T cells sorted from blood. The TCR comes from a man younger than 45 in good health. The CDR3 DNA is TGTGCCAGCAGTTGGGCGGAGACGGGCGGGGAGCTGTTTTTT. Protein: CASSWAETGGELFF.